This TCR beta chain was observed in a study of early stage breast cancer tumors. Study background: Each sample averaged around 10-fold read coverage.

V was trimmed by 0 bases and J by 4 bases, leaving 10 bases between them. Germline V gives CDR1 MNHEY, CDR2 SMNVEV (reference sequence). This CDR3 has 14 residues. Each sample had two DNA replicates, 0.5 ug blood or roughly 1.4 ug tissue. The table came from immunoSEQ multiplex PCR; TCRdb's copy has only in-frame clones and leaves some out. The sample records around 78,000 clones, approximately 80% being singletons. The chain links TRBV27 to TRBJ2-7; a possible D gene is TRBD1 (5 bases). Sequences were obtained from blood. This receptor was taken from a person in their sixties with breast cancer. The CDR3 DNA sequence: TGTGCCAGCAGTTTATCGGGGCAGCCTTACGAGCAGTACTTC. This sequence encodes CASSLSGQPYEQYF.